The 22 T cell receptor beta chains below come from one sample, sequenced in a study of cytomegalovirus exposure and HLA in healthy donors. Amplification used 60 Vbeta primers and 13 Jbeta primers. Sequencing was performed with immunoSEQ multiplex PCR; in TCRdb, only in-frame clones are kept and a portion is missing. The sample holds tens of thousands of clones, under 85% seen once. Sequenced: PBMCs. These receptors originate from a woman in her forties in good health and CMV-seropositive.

The CDR3 coding sequence is TGTGCCAGCAGCAACAGCTACGAGCAGTACTTC. Its translation: CASSNSYEQYF. The V gene is TRBV7-9, the J gene TRBJ2-7; D unclear. V lost 5 bases, J lost 3 bases, and 5 bases lay in between. CDR1 and CDR2 (germline): SEHNR, FQNEAQ (reference sequence). This CDR3 spans 11 amino acids.

CDR3 sequence: CATSRGGTYDNTEAFF. CDR3 nucleotides: TGTGCCACCAGCAGAGGGGGGACTTACGATAACACTGAAGCTTTCTTT. This rearrangement joins TRBV15 to TRBJ1-1; D might be TRBD1 (5 bases). This CDR3 is built from 16 residues. Germline CDR1 is LNHNV and CDR2 is YYDKDF (reference sequence). V was pared by 1 base and J by 2 bases, with 14 bases between.

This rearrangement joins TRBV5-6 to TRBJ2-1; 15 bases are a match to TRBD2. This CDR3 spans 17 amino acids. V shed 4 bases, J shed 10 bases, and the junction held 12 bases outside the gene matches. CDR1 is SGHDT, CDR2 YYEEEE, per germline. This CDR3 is CASSPPGLAGGQGEQFF. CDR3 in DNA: TGTGCCAGCAGCCCACCGGGACTAGCGGGAGGCCAGGGGGAGCAGTTCTTC.

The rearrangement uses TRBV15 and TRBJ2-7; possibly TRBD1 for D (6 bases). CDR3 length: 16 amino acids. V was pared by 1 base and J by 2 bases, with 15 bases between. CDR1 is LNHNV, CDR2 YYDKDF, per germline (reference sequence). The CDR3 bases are TGTGCCACCAGCAGAGGCGGGCAGGGGAGCGCCTACGAGCAGTACTTC. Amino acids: CATSRGGQGSAYEQYF.

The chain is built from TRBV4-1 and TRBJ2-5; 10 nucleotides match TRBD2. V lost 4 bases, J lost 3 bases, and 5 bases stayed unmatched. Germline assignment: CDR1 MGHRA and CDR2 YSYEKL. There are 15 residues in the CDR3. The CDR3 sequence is CASSRSLAGEETQYF. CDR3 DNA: TGCGCCAGCAGCCGTAGCCTAGCGGGGGAAGAGACCCAGTACTTC.

The CDR3 here is CASSPVGRKRELEETQYF. CDR3 in DNA: TGTGCCAGCAGCCCCGTGGGGCGGAAGCGGGAGCTGGAAGAGACCCAGTACTTC. The chain couples TRBV7-8 to TRBJ2-5, with 8 bases matching TRBD2. The CDR3 contains 18 residues. V shed 5 bases and J 3 bases; nucleotides not matched to a gene: 17. Germline V CDR1 and CDR2: SGHVS, FQNEAQ.

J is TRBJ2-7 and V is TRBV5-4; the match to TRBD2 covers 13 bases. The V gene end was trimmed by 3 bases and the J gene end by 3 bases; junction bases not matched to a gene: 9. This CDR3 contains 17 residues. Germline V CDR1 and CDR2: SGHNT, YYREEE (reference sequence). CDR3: CASSSGGLAGYSYEQYF. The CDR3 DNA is TGTGCCAGCAGCTCAGGGGGACTAGCGGGATACAGCTACGAGCAGTACTTC.

The CDR3 here is CASSTRGSYEQYF. As DNA, the CDR3 is TGTGCCAGCTCAACAAGAGGGTCCTACGAGCAGTACTTC. The rearrangement joins TRBV18 to TRBJ2-7; the D gene is possibly TRBD2 (5 bases). The germline V and J ends were trimmed by 5 bases and 1 base, with 9 bases remaining between them. The CDR3 contains 13 residues. Germline CDR1 is KGHSH and CDR2 is LQKENI.

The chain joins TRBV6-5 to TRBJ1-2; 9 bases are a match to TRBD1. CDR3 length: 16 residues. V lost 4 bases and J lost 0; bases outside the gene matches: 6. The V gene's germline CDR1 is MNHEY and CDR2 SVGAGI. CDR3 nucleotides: TGTGCCAGCAGTTTGACAGGGGGAGCCCCTAACTATGGCTACACCTTC. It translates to CASSLTGGAPNYGYTF.

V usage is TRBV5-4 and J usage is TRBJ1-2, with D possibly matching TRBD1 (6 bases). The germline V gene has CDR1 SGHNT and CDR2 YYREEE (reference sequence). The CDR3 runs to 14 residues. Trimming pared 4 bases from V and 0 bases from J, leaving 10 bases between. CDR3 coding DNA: TGTGCCAGCAGCGTACAGGGAACTAACTATGGCTACACCTTC. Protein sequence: CASSVQGTNYGYTF.

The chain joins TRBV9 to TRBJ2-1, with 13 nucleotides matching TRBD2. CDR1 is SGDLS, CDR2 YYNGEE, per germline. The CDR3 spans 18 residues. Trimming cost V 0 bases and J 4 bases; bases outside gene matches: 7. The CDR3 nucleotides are TGTGCCAGCAGCGTAGCCGGACTAGCGGGGGCGATTTACAATGAGCAGTTCTTC. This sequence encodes CASSVAGLAGAIYNEQFF.

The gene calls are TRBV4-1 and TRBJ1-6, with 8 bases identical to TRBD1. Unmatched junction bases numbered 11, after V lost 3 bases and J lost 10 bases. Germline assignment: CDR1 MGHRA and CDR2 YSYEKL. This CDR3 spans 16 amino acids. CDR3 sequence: CASSQGLGQGASPLHF. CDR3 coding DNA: TGCGCCAGCAGCCAGGGTCTCGGGCAGGGGGCATCACCCCTCCACTTT.

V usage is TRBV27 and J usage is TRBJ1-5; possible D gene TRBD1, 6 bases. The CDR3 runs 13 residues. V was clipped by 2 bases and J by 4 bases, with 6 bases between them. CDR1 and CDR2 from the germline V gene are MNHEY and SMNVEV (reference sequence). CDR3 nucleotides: TGTGCCAGCAGTTTACAGGGGAATCAGCCCCAGCATTTT. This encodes CASSLQGNQPQHF.

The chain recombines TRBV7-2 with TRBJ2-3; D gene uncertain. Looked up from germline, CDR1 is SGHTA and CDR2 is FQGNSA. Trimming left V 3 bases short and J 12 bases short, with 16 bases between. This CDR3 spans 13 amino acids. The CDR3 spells CASSFHNDQPQYF. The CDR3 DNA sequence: TGTGCCAGCAGCTTTCACAACGATCAACCACAGTATTTT.

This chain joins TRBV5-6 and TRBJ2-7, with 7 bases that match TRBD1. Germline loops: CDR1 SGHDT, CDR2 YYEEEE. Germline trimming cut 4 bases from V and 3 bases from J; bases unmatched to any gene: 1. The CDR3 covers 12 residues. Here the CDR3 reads CASSTGVYEQYF. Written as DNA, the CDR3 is TGTGCCAGCAGCACAGGGGTCTACGAGCAGTACTTC.

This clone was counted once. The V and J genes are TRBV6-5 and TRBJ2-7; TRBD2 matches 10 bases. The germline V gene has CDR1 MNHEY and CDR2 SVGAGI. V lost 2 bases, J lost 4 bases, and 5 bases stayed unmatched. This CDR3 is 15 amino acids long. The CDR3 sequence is CASSYLAGVVYEQYF. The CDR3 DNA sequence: TGTGCCAGCAGTTACCTAGCGGGAGTTGTGTACGAGCAGTACTTC.

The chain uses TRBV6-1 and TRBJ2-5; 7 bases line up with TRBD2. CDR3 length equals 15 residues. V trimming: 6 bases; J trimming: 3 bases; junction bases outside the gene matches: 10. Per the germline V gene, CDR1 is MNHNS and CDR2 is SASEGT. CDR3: CASSRRAGSEETQYF. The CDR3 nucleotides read TGTGCCAGCAGCCGGAGAGCGGGGAGCGAAGAGACCCAGTACTTC.

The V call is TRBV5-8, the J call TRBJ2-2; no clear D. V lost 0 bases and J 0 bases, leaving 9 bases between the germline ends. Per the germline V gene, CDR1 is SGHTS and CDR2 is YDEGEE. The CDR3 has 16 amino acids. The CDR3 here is CASSLDRRTNTGELFF. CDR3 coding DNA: TGTGCCAGCAGCTTGGACAGAAGAACGAACACCGGGGAGCTGTTTTTT. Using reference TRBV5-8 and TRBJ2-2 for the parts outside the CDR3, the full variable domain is EAGVTQSPTHLIKTRGQQATLRCSPISGHTSVYWYQQALGLGLQFLLWYDEGEERNRGNFPPRFSGRQFPNYSSELNVNALELEDSALYLCASSLDRRTNTGELFFGEGSRLTVL.

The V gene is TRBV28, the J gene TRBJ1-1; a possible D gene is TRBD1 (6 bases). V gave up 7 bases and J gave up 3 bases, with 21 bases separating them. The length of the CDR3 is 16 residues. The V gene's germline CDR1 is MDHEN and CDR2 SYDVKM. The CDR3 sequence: CASTVHTGLRDTEAFF. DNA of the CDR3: TGTGCCAGCACGGTTCACACAGGGCTTCGGGACACTGAAGCTTTCTTT.

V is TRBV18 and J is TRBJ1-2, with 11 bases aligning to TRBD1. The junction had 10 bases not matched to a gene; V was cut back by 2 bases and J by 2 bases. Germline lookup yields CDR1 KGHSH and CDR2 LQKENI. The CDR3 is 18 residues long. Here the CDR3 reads CASSPSSRGQGENYGYTF. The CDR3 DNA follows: TGTGCCAGCTCACCATCTAGCCGGGGACAGGGGGAGAACTATGGCTACACCTTC.

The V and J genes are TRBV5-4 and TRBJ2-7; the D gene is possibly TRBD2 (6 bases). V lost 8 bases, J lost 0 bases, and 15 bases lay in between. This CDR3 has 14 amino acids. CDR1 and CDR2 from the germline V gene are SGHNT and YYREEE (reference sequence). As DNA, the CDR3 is TGTGCCAGTAGTCACGGGGGTTACTCCTACGAGCAGTACTTC. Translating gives CASSHGGYSYEQYF.

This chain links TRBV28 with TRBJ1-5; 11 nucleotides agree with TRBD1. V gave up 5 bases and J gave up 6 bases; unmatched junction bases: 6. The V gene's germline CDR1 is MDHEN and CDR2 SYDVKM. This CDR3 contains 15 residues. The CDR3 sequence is CASSGQGAGSQPQHF. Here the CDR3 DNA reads TGTGCCAGCAGTGGACAGGGGGCGGGAAGTCAGCCCCAGCATTTT.